Many counts were recorded for the clone carrying this T cell receptor (beta chain). Its matching antigen is unknown. This entry comes from a study of response to subunit inactivated influenza vaccine. Study observations and caveats: Few new T cells, the authors suggested, are recruited by each seasonal influenza vaccination.

A single record per CDR3 protein comes from TCRdb applying MiXCR to the RT-PCR reads. The sample shows hundreds of thousands of distinct CDR3 sequences, roughly 9.7% of them seen only once. CDR1 is SEHNR, CDR2 FQNEAQ, per germline (reference sequence). There are 15 residues in the CDR3. V gave up 3 bases and J gave up 7 bases; unmatched junction bases: 8. The sequence was obtained from a man aged 45-65 years who received an inactivated influenza vaccine. The genes are TRBV7-9 and TRBJ2-1, with 8 bases that match TRBD2. Sequencing was performed on PBMCs from blood, taken about 6 weeks after vaccination. The CDR3 region has the DNA TGTGCCAGCAGCTTGGGGGTGGGGACTAGGAATGAGCAGTTCTTC. Translated, it gives CASSLGVGTRNEQFF.